The 18 T cell receptor beta chains given below trace back to one sample, sequenced in a study of beta chain features in type 1 diabetes. The sequenced template was cDNA made from the entire isolated RNA. The assay was immunoSEQ multiplex PCR, and TCRdb's table has in-frame clones only and misses some. The repertoire includes fewer than 650,000 clones, roughly 15% of them detected once, and around 0.095% sits in the top ten. The material sequenced was naive CD4+ T cells from blood. The receptors shown here come from a young man in good health.

V is TRBV7-9 and J is TRBJ1-1; 7 bases align to TRBD1. CDR3 length: 13 amino acids. J gave up 10 bases and V 0 bases, and 5 bases lay outside the gene matches. Germline lookup yields CDR1 SEHNR and CDR2 FQNEAQ (reference sequence). CDR3 nucleotide sequence: TGTGCCAGCAGCTTAGCGGACAGGTGGCGAGCTTTCTTT. Translating gives CASSLADRWRAFF.

The table lists this clone with a few counts. The same CDR3 arises from other DNA sequences in this sample as well. The chain uses TRBV7-3 and TRBJ1-1; D remains unclear. V lost 4 bases and J lost 1, with 7 bases in between. The CDR3 has 13 residues. Germline V gene sequence: CDR1 SGHTA, CDR2 FQGTGA. CDR3 region: CASSYGRNTEAFF. The CDR3 nucleotides read TGTGCCAGCAGCTATGGCAGGAACACTGAAGCTTTCTTT.

This clone was counted a few times. The CDR3 is CASSLGPPRGSSTDTQYF. Written as DNA, the CDR3 is TGTGCCAGCAGCTTAGGTCCCCCTAGGGGTTCTAGCACAGATACGCAGTATTTT. This chain links TRBV7-2 with TRBJ2-3; maybe TRBD1 (5 bases). CDR1 and CDR2 (germline): SGHTA, FQGNSA. Between the trimmed V and J ends, which lost 1 base and 0 bases, there was a span of 17 bases. This CDR3 has 18 amino acids. Supplemented by reference TRBV7-2 and TRBJ2-3, the full variable domain reads GAGVSQSPSNKVTEKGKDVELRCDPISGHTALYWYRQSLGQGLEFLIYFQGNSAPDKSGLPSDRFSAERTGGSVSTLTIQRTQQEDSAVYLCASSLGPPRGSSTDTQYFGPGTRLTVL.

Points on this clone: One junction end disagrees with the germline gene, perhaps due to a read error. V and J are TRBV7-7 and TRBJ2-7, with D unclear. Germline CDR1 is SSHAT and CDR2 is FNYEAQ (reference sequence). This CDR3 has 16 amino acids. The CDR3 is CASSFASAASSYEQYF. The DNA of the CDR3 is TGTGCTAGCAGCTTCGCCTCGGCAGCGAGCTCCTACGAGCAGTACTTC.

The rearrangement uses TRBV7-6 and TRBJ1-4; the D is unclear. Germline-derived CDR1 and CDR2 are SGHVS and FNYEAQ. CDR3 size: 15 residues. The V end lost 1 base, the J end lost 8 bases, and 14 bases lay between the germline ends. CDR3 loop: CASSLDQGYDEKLFF. The CDR3 DNA follows: TGTGCCAGCAGCTTAGATCAAGGCTATGACGAAAAACTGTTTTTT.

The chain is built from TRBV25-1 and TRBJ1-4; D may be TRBD1 (6 bases). With 5 bases removed from V and 12 bases from J, the gap between germline ends came to 10 bases. The length of the CDR3 is 11 residues. Germline CDR1 is MGHDK and CDR2 is SYGVNS. CDR3 sequence (DNA): TGTGCCAGCAGTTTAAGGGGGGAACTGTTTTTT. Translation gives CASSLRGELFF.

The chain couples TRBV5-6 to TRBJ1-6; 8 bases fit TRBD1. With V trimmed by 4 bases and J by 6 bases, 9 bases remained unmatched. The CDR3 is 16 amino acids. The germline CDR1 and CDR2 sequences are SGHDT and YYEEEE. The chain's CDR3 is CASSPPGQGLNSPLHF. The CDR3 coding sequence is TGTGCCAGCAGCCCTCCAGGACAGGGCCTTAATTCACCCCTCCACTTT.

The chain employs TRBV5-1 and TRBJ1-4; D is unresolved. V was shortened by 0 bases and J by 4 bases, with 7 bases between the two germline ends. The CDR3 spans 14 residues. In germline, CDR1 is SGHRS, CDR2 YFSETQ. The CDR3 spells CASSLGQSNEKLFF. CDR3 DNA sequence: TGCGCCAGCAGCTTGGGGCAGAGTAATGAAAAACTGTTTTTT.

The chain joins TRBV7-8 to TRBJ1-1, with 8 bases lining up with TRBD1. The CDR3 length is 14 residues. J gave up 0 bases and V 10 bases, and 7 bases lay outside the gene matches. The V gene's germline CDR1 is SGHVS and CDR2 FQNEAQ. The CDR3 DNA sequence: TGTGCCATCCTTCTACAGGGGGTGAACACTGAAGCTTTCTTT. It yields the protein CAILLQGVNTEAFF.

The chain has TRBV7-9 and TRBJ2-5, with 10 nucleotides matching TRBD2. Germline CDR1 is SEHNR and CDR2 is FQNEAQ (reference sequence). The CDR3 is made up of 15 amino acids. V was pared by 5 bases and J by 4 bases, with 7 bases of the junction left unmatched. CDR3 in amino acids: CASSNLAGGAETQYF. CDR3 in DNA: TGTGCCAGCAGCAACTTAGCGGGGGGCGCAGAGACCCAGTACTTC.

This clone was detected ten times or more. The same CDR3 is also encoded by other DNA sequences in this sample. This chain links TRBV25-1 with TRBJ2-6, with D tentatively TRBD2 (6 bases). The CDR3 is 15 amino acids. The V gene's germline CDR1 is MGHDK and CDR2 SYGVNS. With 3 bases removed from V and 0 bases from J, the gap between germline ends came to 6 bases. The CDR3 DNA is TGTGCCAGCAGTGAGGGGGGCTCTGGGGCCAACGTCCTGACTTTC. Encoded protein: CASSEGGSGANVLTF.

This rearrangement joins TRBV6-6 to TRBJ2-7; D unclear. Per the germline V gene, CDR1 is MNHNY and CDR2 is SVGAGI (reference sequence). The CDR3 loop spans 16 amino acids. V was shortened by 0 bases and J by 0 bases, with 12 bases between the two germline ends. CDR3 sequence reads: CASSYSKSGHSYEQYF. CDR3 nucleotides: TGTGCCAGCAGTTACTCGAAGTCTGGGCACTCCTACGAGCAGTACTTC.

V is TRBV5-4 and J is TRBJ2-3; D remains unclear. The CDR3 runs 16 residues. V was pared by 4 bases and J by 4 bases, with 19 bases between. Germline CDR1 reads SGHNT; CDR2 reads YYREEE (reference sequence). CDR3 nucleotide sequence: TGTGCCAGCAGCCACGTGAAGGTCCCAGGCCCAGATACGCAGTATTTT. Translated, it gives CASSHVKVPGPDTQYF.

This clone was seen more than once but under ten times. CDR3 sequence reads: CASMGGDSTDTQYF. The CDR3, as DNA: TGTGCTAGTATGGGGGGAGATAGCACAGATACGCAGTATTTT. This sequence joins TRBV12-5 and TRBJ2-3; D possibly corresponds to TRBD2 (6 bases). CDR3 length: 14 residues. From germline, CDR1 is LGHNT and CDR2 FRNRAP. V lost 8 bases to trimming and J lost 0 bases, with 12 bases between them.

This rearrangement joins TRBV5-4 to TRBJ1-2; D is perhaps TRBD1 (5 bases). CDR1 and CDR2 from the germline V gene are SGHNT and YYREEE (reference sequence). The CDR3 totals 13 residues. V gave up 5 bases and J gave up 9 bases, with 17 bases separating them. The CDR3 loop reads CASSVLGVGRYTF. The CDR3 DNA is TGTGCCAGCAGTGTGCTGGGGGTTGGTCGCTACACCTTC.

The chain combines TRBV28 with TRBJ1-2; D not certain. This CDR3 contains 13 residues. The V gene's germline CDR1 is MDHEN and CDR2 SYDVKM. V dropped 6 bases and J dropped 3 bases, with 11 bases sitting between them. The chain's CDR3 is CASRPRPDYGYTF. The CDR3 nucleotides are TGTGCCAGCAGGCCTCGGCCGGACTATGGCTACACCTTC.

This clone was detected only a few times. The chain is built from TRBV7-6 and TRBJ2-1; D gene unclear. The ends were cut back, 0 bases at V and 4 bases at J, with 1 base in the middle. Germline V lookup: CDR1 SGHVS, CDR2 FNYEAQ. This CDR3 has 12 residues. The CDR3 protein is CASSLAYNEQFF. CDR3 nucleotide sequence: TGTGCCAGCAGCTTAGCTTACAATGAGCAGTTCTTC.

The chain combines TRBV9 with TRBJ2-7; 13 bases match TRBD2. Germline CDR1 reads SGDLS; CDR2 reads YYNGEE. Germline trimming cut 2 bases from V and 6 bases from J; bases unmatched to any gene: 5. This CDR3 spans 15 amino acids. The CDR3 DNA follows: TGTGCCAGCAGCGTTCGAGGACTAGCGGGAGTCGAGCAGTACTTC. Amino acids: CASSVRGLAGVEQYF.